This T cell receptor (beta chain) was identified in a study of identical twins. Study-wide findings and caveats: Sequences that were beta out-of-frame showed weaker excess twin sharing. Analyses based on zero insertions could be partly confounded by invariant MAIT and iNKT cells.

No donor was unhealthy or non-Caucasian. With template switching, a universal primer site was added, and the cDNA carried unique molecular identifiers. TCRdb re-analysed the 5' RACE reads in MiXCR, keeping a single row per CDR3 protein. Of 500,000 to 700,000 distinct CDR3 sequences in the sample, around 7.4% were seen once. This clonotype showed up many times. Its specificity is not known. This same sample was also part of a study on yellow fever vaccine responses in identical twins.

The sequencing input was PBMCs. The clonotype was recovered from a woman aged 18-29 years in good health.

The CDR3 sequence is CASSPGLAGENYNEQFF. The CDR3 region has the DNA TGTGCCAGCAGCCCTGGACTAGCGGGGGAAAACTACAATGAGCAGTTCTTC. V gene TRBV28 combines with J gene TRBJ2-1; 13 nucleotides agree with TRBD2. J gave up 3 bases and V 6 bases, and 8 bases lay outside the gene matches. There are 17 residues in the CDR3. CDR1 and CDR2 (germline): MDHEN, SYDVKM. Full variable domain (remainder filled in from reference TRBV28 and TRBJ2-1): DVKVTQSSRYLVKRTGEKVFLECVQDMDHENMFWYRQDPGLGLRLIYFSYDVKMKEKGDIPEGYSVSREKKERFSLILESASTNQTSMYLCASSPGLAGENYNEQFFGPGTRLTVL.